This TCR beta chain appears in the sequencing data of a study of T cell changes during pregnancy in multiple sclerosis. Here immunoSEQ multiplex PCR was the method, and the copy in TCRdb shows in-frame clones only, minus some. The sample contains tens of thousands of clones, around 87% of which appear only once. This clonotype was obtained from a female donor with multiple sclerosis, enrolled in a pregnancy study. This sample comprised CD8+ T cells from peripheral blood mononuclear cells, obtained in the second trimester of pregnancy.

The CDR3 nucleotides read TGTGCCAGCAGTTTCCTGTCGAACACCGGGGAGCTGTTTTTT. As protein: CASSFLSNTGELFF. The V and J genes are TRBV28 and TRBJ2-2; D ambiguous. The CDR3 is made up of 14 amino acids. Germline CDR1 is MDHEN and CDR2 is SYDVKM. Trimming pared 3 bases from V and 0 bases from J, leaving 5 bases between.